This TCR beta chain derives from a study of regulatory T cells in long-lasting Graves disease (dated by TCRdb to about 2021). Background for the entire study: Newly diagnosed Graves' disease patients had taken antithyroid drugs for less than 3 months. This study used TCR sequencing and RNA sequencing of peripheral blood to compare persistent Graves' disease patients against newly diagnosed Graves' disease patients. The study was conducted in China and was registered as a clinical trial. TCR sequencing covered some 13 persistent and 20 or so newly diagnosed Graves' disease patients, approximately 33 samples in total.

This clonotype has a count of ten or more. Its antigen remains undetermined. No clone much larger than this one lies a single base away; base qualities are absent. Taken with the paper, the label for time point translates to: newly diagnosed GD, antithyroid drugs for less than 3 months. For both TCR sequencing and RNA sequencing, RNA was extracted from PBMCs using TRIzol. The diagnosis of Graves' disease followed American Thyroid Association guidelines. Patients were recruited from an endocrinology department in Xi'an, China. Each patient gave 8.5 to 9.5 milliliters of peripheral blood, collected in an EDTA anticoagulant tube. Ficoll Paque Plus density gradient separation was used to isolate PBMCs, and no further T cell sorting was done. RNA quality was checked with an Agilent 2100 Bioanalyzer and agarose gel, and concentration with a NanoDrop 2000. What the authors observed across the whole study: The small sample size was acknowledged by the authors as a limitation that may reduce accuracy. Only the TCR beta chain was sequenced and analyzed. The study examined only peripheral blood because the primary lesion, thyroid tissue, could not be accessed. Compared with newly diagnosed patients, patients with persistent Graves' disease had lower TCR Shannon entropy and fewer highly expanded clones, which suggests clonal expansion. Patients with persistent disease shared more public clonotypes (over 2,500) than newly diagnosed patients did (966).

The library was prepared using multiplex PCR. Sequencing relied on an Illumina HiSeq 4000. TCR beta libraries were built with iRepertoire HTBI primers and Arm-PCR amplification of CDR3 regions. Before sequencing, the PCR products underwent gel purification. In the paper's pipeline: A total of 60 to 80 TRBV and more than twelve TRBJ segments were identified across samples and were used for gene usage analysis of CDR3 amino acid clonotypes. COPE and FqMerger were used to merge the filtered high-quality paired reads into contigs. BLAST was used to align contigs to the IMGT TRBV, TRBD and TRBJ reference genes, and CDR3 was defined following IMGT. Any clonotype with a frequency above 0.1% was classified as a highly expanded clone. Repertoire diversity was measured by Shannon entropy, and V-J evenness by the Gini coefficient. Clonotypes shared by more than one individual were considered public. TCRdb took the public reads, trimmed them with fastp at Q25, ran MiXCR for clone calling and kept in-frame beta chains. Under each unique CDR3 protein, matching rows form one entry showing the most common genes and DNA. The V and J calls follow TCRdb's processing rather than the paper's. The sample records around 400,000 distinct CDR3 sequences, around 15% of which are singletons. Over 20% of the sample is held by the ten biggest clonotypes.

The clonotype was recovered from a female donor with Graves disease. Sequenced here: peripheral blood mononuclear cells (PBMCs), sampled at new diagnosis, from a patient treated with antithyroid drugs.

The base sequence is TGTGCCAGCAGCCGGGACAGGGTTGGAAACACCATATATTTT. It encodes CASSRDRVGNTIYF. Here the chain combines TRBV11-2 and TRBJ1-3; 9 nucleotides in the junction match TRBD1. Taken from cysteine to phenylalanine, the CDR3 has 14 residues. The only DNA kept is the CDR3, 42 bases in frame from the first base. From V the trimming removes 5 bases and from J it removes 3 bases, while the gene matches leave 2 bases of the junction unaccounted for. The germline V gene sets CDR1 to SGHAT and CDR2 to FQNNGV.